These 17 T cell receptor beta chains share one sample of origin, sequenced in a study of T cells after yellow fever vaccination. One entry per CDR3 protein, called by TCRdb with MiXCR from the 5' RACE reads. Seen here are around 340,000 distinct CDR3 sequences, over 8% observed once, and the top ten hold more than 15%. The sample was PBMCs, taken on the day of the first yellow fever vaccination. These receptors came from a man aged 18 to 30 who received the YFV17D yellow fever vaccine.

Written as DNA, the CDR3 is TGTGCCAGCAGTTACTCTTGGACAGGGTCAGAGACCCAGTACTTC. Its protein is CASSYSWTGSETQYF. V usage is TRBV6-2 or TRBV6-3 and J usage is TRBJ2-5, with 8 bases fitting TRBD1. Trimming took 0 bases from V and 4 from J; bases not matched to a gene: 4. The CDR3 extends over 15 amino acids. Germline V gene sequence: CDR1 MNHEY, CDR2 SVGEGT.

The chain recombines TRBV20-1 with TRBJ1-2; tentatively, D is TRBD1 (6 bases). Germline CDR1 is DFQATT and CDR2 is SNEGSKA (reference sequence). The germline V and J ends were trimmed by 3 bases and 0 bases, with 8 bases remaining between them. The CDR3 consists of 13 residues. This chain's CDR3 is CSASGQTNYGYTF. CDR3 DNA: TGCAGTGCTAGTGGACAGACTAACTATGGCTACACCTTC.

A few counts support this clonotype. The CDR3: CASSRGGVRYEQYF. The CDR3 DNA sequence: TGTGCCAGCAGCCGGGGGGGAGTTCGCTACGAGCAGTACTTC. The genes are TRBV6-2 or TRBV6-3 and TRBJ2-7; 8 nucleotides agree with TRBD2. CDR1 is MNHEY and CDR2 is SVGEGT in the germline V gene. J gave up 3 bases and V 6 bases, and 7 bases lay outside the gene matches. The CDR3 length is 14 residues.

This clonotype was picked up a small number of times. This chain connects TRBV30 to TRBJ2-5; D not resolved. From germline, CDR1 is GTSNPN and CDR2 SVGIG (reference sequence). This CDR3 comprises 11 residues. V was trimmed by 0 bases and J by 3 bases, leaving 2 bases between them. The CDR3 is CAWSVEETQYF. The DNA of the CDR3 is TGTGCCTGGAGTGTCGAAGAGACCCAGTACTTC.

V and J are TRBV4-3 and TRBJ2-2; unclear D gene. Per the germline V gene, CDR1 is LGHNA and CDR2 is YSLEER. The V and J ends lost 0 bases and 8 bases respectively, with 4 bases between them. CDR3 size: 12 residues. CDR3 residues: CASSQDGGELFF. CDR3 bases: TGCGCCAGCAGCCAAGATGGAGGGGAGCTGTTTTTT.

This clonotype was recorded many times. The chain couples TRBV7-8 to TRBJ2-5, with unresolved D. The CDR3 is 11 amino acids. V was clipped by 5 bases and J by 8 bases, with 9 bases between them. The germline V gene has CDR1 SGHVS and CDR2 FQNEAQ. The CDR3 here is CASSTPGTQYF. The CDR3 coding sequence is TGTGCCAGCAGCACCCCGGGTACCCAGTACTTC. Complete variable domain (other parts from reference TRBV7-8 and TRBJ2-5): GAGVSQSPRYKVAKRGQDVALRCDPISGHVSLFWYQQALGQGPEFLTYFQNEAQLDKSGLPSDRFFAERPEGSVSTLKIQRTQQEDSAVYLCASSTPGTQYFGPGTRLLVL.

This rearrangement joins TRBV24-1 to TRBJ2-5, with 9 bases identical to TRBD2. Germline CDR1 KGHDR, CDR2 SFDVKD. Germline trimming cut 12 bases from V and 2 bases from J; bases unmatched to any gene: 12. The CDR3 is 15 residues long. The CDR3 DNA reads as TGTGCCGTCAATAGCGGGGGCCTTAATCAAGAGACCCAGTACTTC. Amino acids: CAVNSGGLNQETQYF.

This clonotype showed up just a few times. For the CDR3, the DNA is TGTGCCAGCGTCAGGGAGAGAAATTCACCCCTCCACTTT. As protein: CASVRERNSPLHF. This rearrangement joins TRBV12-3 or TRBV12-4 to TRBJ1-6; a possible D gene is TRBD1 (5 bases). The CDR3 is 13 residues long. V lost 8 bases and J lost 7, with 12 bases in between.

V is TRBV5-1 and J is TRBJ2-3; perhaps TRBD1 as D (6 bases). Germline V gene data show CDR1 as SGHRS and CDR2 as YFSETQ. Trimming removed 1 base from V and 4 bases from J, with 13 bases in between. The CDR3 covers 15 residues. The CDR3: CASSLSVGAADTQYF. CDR3 in DNA: TGCGCCAGCAGCTTGTCGGTGGGGGCAGCAGATACGCAGTATTTT.

In its sample, this clonotype was seen many times. The V and J genes are TRBV29-1 and TRBJ2-7; unclear D gene. This CDR3 has 15 amino acids. Between the trimmed V and J ends, which lost 1 base and 1 base, there was a span of 14 bases. The V gene's germline CDR1 is SQVTM and CDR2 ANQGSEA. This chain's CDR3 is CSVEAWDDGSYEQYV. The CDR3 DNA sequence: TGCAGCGTTGAAGCTTGGGATGACGGATCCTACGAGCAGTACGTC.

The chain couples TRBV12-3 or TRBV12-4 to TRBJ2-5; D perhaps matches TRBD1 (6 bases). Trimming took 3 bases from V and 4 from J, leaving 15 bases between them. The CDR3 runs 15 residues. In DNA, the CDR3 is TGTGCCAGCAGTTTCAATGGGGGCGCCGCAGAGACCCAGTACTTC. Protein sequence: CASSFNGGAAETQYF.

This clonotype was seen a handful of times. The gene calls are TRBV5-1 and TRBJ1-1; D may be TRBD1 (5 bases). Germline V gene data show CDR1 as SGHRS and CDR2 as YFSETQ. CDR3 length: 14 amino acids. Trimming cost V 1 base and J 1 base, with 8 bases left between them. The CDR3 loop is CASSLYGQNTEAFF. CDR3 DNA: TGCGCCAGCAGCTTGTACGGACAGAACACTGAAGCTTTCTTT. Combining the CDR3 with reference TRBV5-1 and TRBJ1-1 gives the whole variable domain KAGVTQTPRYLIKTRGQQVTLSCSPISGHRSVSWYQQTPGQGLQFLFEYFSETQRNKGNFPGRFSGRQFSNSRSEMNVSTLELGDSALYLCASSLYGQNTEAFFGQGTRLTVV.

As DNA, the CDR3 is TGCAGTGCTAGAGCGGCGGGGGGATCCCGCACAGATACGCAGTATTTT. Its translation: CSARAAGGSRTDTQYF. This sequence joins TRBV20-1 and TRBJ2-3; 8 bases align to TRBD2. The CDR3 consists of 16 residues. V was clipped by 1 base and J by 1 base; unmatched bases: 7. In germline, CDR1 is DFQATT, CDR2 SNEGSKA (reference sequence).

This clonotype has a handful of counts. The genes are TRBV15 and TRBJ1-6; unclear D gene. The CDR3 length is 13 residues. V gave up 0 bases and J gave up 12 bases, with 9 bases separating them. Germline values: CDR1 LNHNV, CDR2 YYDKDF (reference sequence). The CDR3 DNA follows: TGTGCCACCAGCAGAGACACGGGAAGACCCCTCCACTTT. It is translated as CATSRDTGRPLHF.

This clonotype was counted many times. The V gene is TRBV20-1, the J gene TRBJ2-3; the D gene is possibly TRBD2 (5 bases). The germline CDR1 and CDR2 sequences are DFQATT and SNEGSKA (reference sequence). Trimming cost V 3 bases and J 3 bases, with 16 bases left between them. The CDR3 sequence is 15 residues long. The CDR3 DNA reads as TGCAGTGCTAGCGGGGAGTATTACGGGACAGATACGCAGTATTTT. Translating it yields CSASGEYYGTDTQYF.

The chain carries TRBV9 and TRBJ1-1, with 9 bases aligning to TRBD1. Germline CDR1 SGDLS, CDR2 YYNGEE. With V trimmed by 2 bases and J by 1 base, 9 bases remained unmatched. The CDR3 runs 17 residues. CDR3 nucleotide sequence: TGTGCCAGCAGCGTTGCCGGGACAGGGTGGACGAACACTGAAGCTTTCTTT. Protein product: CASSVAGTGWTNTEAFF.

The genes are TRBV5-6 and TRBJ2-1, with D uncertain. Germline assignment: CDR1 SGHDT and CDR2 YYEEEE. V was cut by 0 bases and J by 7 bases, with 17 bases left in between. CDR3 length: 16 residues. The chain's CDR3 is CASSLARPVPKNEQFF. CDR3 DNA: TGTGCCAGCAGCTTGGCGCGGCCAGTTCCTAAGAATGAGCAGTTCTTC.